Each of the 13 T cell receptor beta chains below was sequenced from the same sample in a study of cytomegalovirus exposure and HLA in healthy donors. Primers included in the PCR were 60 Vbeta and 13 Jbeta primers. The method was immunoSEQ multiplex PCR; TCRdb's version includes in-frame clones alone and lacks a portion of them. The data hold around 150,000 clones, with around three quarters observed a single time. Sequencing input: PBMCs. Receptors were obtained from a man in his forties in good health and CMV-seronegative.

The chain joins TRBV29-1 to TRBJ2-3; 9 nucleotides line up with TRBD2. The V segment lost 4 bases and the J segment 6 bases; nucleotides outside the gene matches: 8. The CDR3 has 14 residues. Germline values: CDR1 SQVTM, CDR2 ANQGSEA. CDR3 DNA sequence: TGCAGCGTTGTTCCTAGCGGGAATGTGGATACGCAGTATTTT. It encodes CSVVPSGNVDTQYF.

This clone was found a few times. This rearrangement joins TRBV9 to TRBJ1-6, with 8 bases aligning to TRBD1. CDR3 length: 14 residues. With V trimmed by 3 bases and J by 7 bases, 3 bases remained unmatched. In germline, CDR1 is SGDLS, CDR2 YYNGEE. The CDR3: CASSEDRENSPLHF. CDR3 DNA: TGTGCCAGCAGCGAGGACAGGGAGAATTCACCCCTCCACTTT.

This clone was seen more than once but under ten times. V usage is TRBV28 and J usage is TRBJ1-1; D gene ambiguous. In germline, CDR1 is MDHEN, CDR2 SYDVKM. The V and J ends lost 8 bases and 0 bases respectively, with 10 bases between them. This CDR3 has 13 residues. The CDR3 spells CASGLLMNTEAFF. Here the CDR3 DNA reads TGTGCCAGCGGGCTCCTGATGAACACTGAAGCTTTCTTT.

The chain links TRBV18 to TRBJ1-4; 7 bases are a match to TRBD1. The germline V gene has CDR1 KGHSH and CDR2 LQKENI. The CDR3 has 15 amino acids. V trimming: 3 bases; J trimming: 4 bases; junction bases outside the gene matches: 5. CDR3 DNA sequence: TGTGCCAGCTCACCGACAGGGCCTCATAATGAAAAACTGTTTTTT. It codes for CASSPTGPHNEKLFF. Full variable domain (missing parts from reference TRBV18 and TRBJ1-4): NAGVMQNPRHLVRRRGQEARLRCSPMKGHSHVYWYRQLPEEGLKFMVYLQKENIIDESGMPKERFSAEFPKEGPSILRIQQVVRGDSAAYFCASSPTGPHNEKLFFGSGTQLSVL.

The chain combines TRBV19 with TRBJ1-5; 8 bases are a match to TRBD1. Germline V CDR1 and CDR2: LNHDA, SQIVND (reference sequence). CDR3 length equals 15 residues. V trimming: 3 bases; J trimming: 7 bases; junction bases outside the gene matches: 8. Here the CDR3 DNA reads TGTGCCAGTAGTATGGCAGGGGGCGCCGGACAGCCCCAGCATTTT. Translation: CASSMAGGAGQPQHF.

The rearrangement joins TRBV9 to TRBJ2-2, with a possible D match to TRBD2 (6 bases). Germline V gene lookup returns CDR1 SGDLS and CDR2 YYNGEE. The ends were cut back, 3 bases at V and 2 bases at J, with 14 bases in the middle. The CDR3 covers 16 residues. CDR3 residues: CASSAHLATNTGELFF. Written as DNA, the CDR3 is TGTGCCAGCAGCGCTCATCTAGCGACCAACACCGGGGAGCTGTTTTTT.

This clone occurred once. The rearrangement links TRBV28 to TRBJ2-7, with TRBD1 identical over 7 bases. This CDR3 is 17 amino acids long. Germline values: CDR1 MDHEN, CDR2 SYDVKM. Unmatched junction bases numbered 15, after V lost 4 bases and J lost 3 bases. The chain's CDR3 is CASSSRVRTGFIYEQYF. The CDR3 DNA reads TGTGCCAGCAGTTCCCGAGTCAGGACAGGATTTATCTACGAGCAGTACTTC.

The CDR3 DNA is TGTGCCAGCATGAGGGGACAGTTCACAGATACGCAGTATTTT. This translates into CASMRGQFTDTQYF. The V call is TRBV6-1, the J call TRBJ2-3; 7 bases are shared with TRBD1. The CDR3 is made up of 14 amino acids. The trim removed 7 bases at V and 2 bases at J, leaving 6 bases unmatched. The germline V gene has CDR1 MNHNS and CDR2 SASEGT.

This clone was seen a single time. The rearrangement joins TRBV25-1 to TRBJ2-6; tentatively, D is TRBD1 (7 bases). The CDR3 totals 17 residues. V gave up 2 bases and J gave up 2 bases, with 13 bases separating them. Germline V gene sequence: CDR1 MGHDK, CDR2 SYGVNS. The CDR3 region has the DNA TGTGCCAGCAGTGAAACGACAGGGAGGACTGGGGCCAACGTCCTGACTTTC. Residues: CASSETTGRTGANVLTF.

The chain links TRBV15 to TRBJ2-7, with 13 bases lining up with TRBD2. The ends lost 0 bases at V and 5 bases at J; junction bases unmatched: 4. The germline V gene has CDR1 LNHNV and CDR2 YYDKDF (reference sequence). CDR3 length: 16 amino acids. CDR3 sequence reads: CATSRDRTSGSHEQYF. In DNA form, the CDR3 reads TGTGCCACCAGCAGAGATAGGACTAGCGGGAGCCACGAGCAGTACTTC.

The CDR3 spells CASSLDSGTSAYEQYF. The CDR3 DNA sequence: TGTGCCAGCAGCTTGGATTCCGGGACTTCCGCCTACGAGCAGTACTTC. The chain joins TRBV7-2 to TRBJ2-5; a weak D match, TRBD2 (6 bases). The end of the DNA fits TRBJ2-7 better, so the J call may be wrong. The CDR3 has 16 amino acids. Germline assignment: CDR1 SGHTA and CDR2 FQGNSA.

V and J are TRBV19 and TRBJ2-3; D is possibly TRBD2 (6 bases). V lost 4 bases, J lost 6 bases, and 17 bases lay in between. CDR1 is LNHDA and CDR2 is SQIVND in the germline V gene (reference sequence). CDR3 length: 15 amino acids. In DNA, the CDR3 is TGTGCCAGTAGTACCACTAGCAGATCACGGGATACGCAGTATTTT. Amino acids: CASSTTSRSRDTQYF.

This clone has a single count. DNA of the CDR3: TGCAGCGCCGAGGGACTAGCCAAAAACATTCAGTACTTC. This gives the protein CSAEGLAKNIQYF. This chain links TRBV29-1 with TRBJ2-4, with D possibly TRBD2 on 6 matching bases. V gave up 7 bases and J gave up 0 bases, with 10 bases separating them. Germline CDR1 SQVTM, CDR2 ANQGSEA. The CDR3 is made up of 13 amino acids.